This record concerns one T cell receptor (beta chain) sequence. Its matching antigen is unknown. CDR3 length: 14 residues. Trimming stripped 0 bases from V and 5 bases from J, with 10 bases between. CDR1 is MNHEY, CDR2 SVGAGI, per germline. This record comes from a study of cytomegalovirus exposure and HLA in healthy donors. The PCR contained 60 Vbeta and 13 Jbeta primers. Original analysis: As a later analysis found, there were 82 million or so unique TCR beta chains, of which some 10 million were shared. TCRdb keeps only in-frame clones here, not all; method: immunoSEQ multiplex PCR. The V and J calls and clone size are taken from that table; D and trimming were inferred from the DNA. Among 110,000 to 150,000 clones listed, nearly 80% were seen once. Findings and caveats of the study: Later on, a genetic analysis was performed. It linked a missense variant in DCLRE1C with V- and J-gene trimming of TCR beta.

The clonotype originates from a woman aged 25-40 years in good health and CMV-seronegative. The chain recombines TRBV6-5 with TRBJ1-1, with no clear D. The sequenced sample was PBMCs. The CDR3 protein is CASSYSIEGTEAFF. CDR3 coding DNA: TGTGCCAGCAGTTACTCGATTGAGGGAACTGAAGCTTTCTTT.